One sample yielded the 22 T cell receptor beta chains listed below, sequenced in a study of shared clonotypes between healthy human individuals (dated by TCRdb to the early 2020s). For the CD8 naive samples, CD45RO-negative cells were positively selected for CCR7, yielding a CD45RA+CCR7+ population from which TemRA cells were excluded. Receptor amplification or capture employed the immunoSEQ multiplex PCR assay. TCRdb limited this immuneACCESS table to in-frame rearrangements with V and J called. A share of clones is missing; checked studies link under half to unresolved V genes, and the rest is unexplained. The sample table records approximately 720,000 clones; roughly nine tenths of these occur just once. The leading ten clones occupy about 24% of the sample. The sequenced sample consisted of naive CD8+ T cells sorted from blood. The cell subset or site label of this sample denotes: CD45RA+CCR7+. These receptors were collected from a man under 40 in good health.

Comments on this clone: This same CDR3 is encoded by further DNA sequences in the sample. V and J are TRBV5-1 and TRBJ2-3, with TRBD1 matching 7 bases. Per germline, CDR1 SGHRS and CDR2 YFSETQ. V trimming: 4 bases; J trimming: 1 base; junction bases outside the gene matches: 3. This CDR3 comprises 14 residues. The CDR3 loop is CASSAGQGTDTQYF. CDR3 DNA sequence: TGCGCCAGCAGCGCCGGACAGGGCACAGATACGCAGTATTTT.

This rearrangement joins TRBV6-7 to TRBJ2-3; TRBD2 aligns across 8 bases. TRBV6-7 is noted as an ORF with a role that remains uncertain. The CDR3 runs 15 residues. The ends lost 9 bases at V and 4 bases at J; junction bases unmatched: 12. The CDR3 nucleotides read TGTGCCAGAATCATTAGCGGGATCCCCGCAGATACGCAGTATTTT. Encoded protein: CARIISGIPADTQYF.

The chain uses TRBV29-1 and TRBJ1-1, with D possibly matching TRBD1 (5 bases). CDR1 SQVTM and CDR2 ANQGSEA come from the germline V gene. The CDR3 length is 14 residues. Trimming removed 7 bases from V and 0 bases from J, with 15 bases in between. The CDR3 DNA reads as TGCAGCGCCGACTTGGGGCCCATGAACACTGAAGCTTTCTTT. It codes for CSADLGPMNTEAFF.

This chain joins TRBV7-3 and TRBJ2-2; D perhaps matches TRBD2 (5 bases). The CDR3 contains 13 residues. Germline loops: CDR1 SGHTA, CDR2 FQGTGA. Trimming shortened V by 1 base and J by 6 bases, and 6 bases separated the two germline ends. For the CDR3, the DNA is TGTGCCAGCAGCTTAATTAGCGCCGGGGAGCTGTTTTTT. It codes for CASSLISAGELFF.

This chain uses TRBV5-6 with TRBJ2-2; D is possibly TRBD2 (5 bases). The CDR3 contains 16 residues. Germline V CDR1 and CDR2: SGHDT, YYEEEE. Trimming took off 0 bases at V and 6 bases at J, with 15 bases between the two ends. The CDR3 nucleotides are TGTGCCAGCAGCTTGGGGCCTCCACGGGGAGCCGGGGAGCTGTTTTTT. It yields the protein CASSLGPPRGAGELFF. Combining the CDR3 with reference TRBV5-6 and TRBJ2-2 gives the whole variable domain DAGVTQSPTHLIKTRGQQVTLRCSPKSGHDTVSWYQQALGQGPQFIFQYYEEEERQRGNFPDRFSGHQFPNYSSELNVNALLLGDSALYLCASSLGPPRGAGELFFGEGSRLTVL.

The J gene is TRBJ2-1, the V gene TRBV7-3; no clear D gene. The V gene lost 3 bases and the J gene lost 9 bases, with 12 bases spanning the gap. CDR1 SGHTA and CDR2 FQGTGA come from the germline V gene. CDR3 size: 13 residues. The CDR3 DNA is TGTGCCAGCAGCTTGAGAGGTTTCGGTGAGCAGTTCTTC. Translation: CASSLRGFGEQFF.

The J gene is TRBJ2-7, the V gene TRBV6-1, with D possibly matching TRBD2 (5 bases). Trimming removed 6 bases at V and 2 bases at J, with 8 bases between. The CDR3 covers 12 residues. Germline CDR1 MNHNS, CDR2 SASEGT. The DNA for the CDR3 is TGTGCCAGCAGGGCCGGGGCCTACGAGCAGTACTTC. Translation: CASRAGAYEQYF.

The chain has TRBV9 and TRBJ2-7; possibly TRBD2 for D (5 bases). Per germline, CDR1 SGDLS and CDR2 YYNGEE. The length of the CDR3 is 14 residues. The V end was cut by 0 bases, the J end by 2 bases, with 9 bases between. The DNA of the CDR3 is TGTGCCAGCAGCGTAGAATTCGGGGCCTACGAGCAGTACTTC. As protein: CASSVEFGAYEQYF.

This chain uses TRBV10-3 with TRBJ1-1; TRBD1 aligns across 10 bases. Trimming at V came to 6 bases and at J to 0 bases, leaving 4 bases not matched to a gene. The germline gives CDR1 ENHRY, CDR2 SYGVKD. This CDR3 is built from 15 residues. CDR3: CAIRGTGAMNTEAFF. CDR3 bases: TGTGCCATCAGAGGGACAGGGGCAATGAACACTGAAGCTTTCTTT.

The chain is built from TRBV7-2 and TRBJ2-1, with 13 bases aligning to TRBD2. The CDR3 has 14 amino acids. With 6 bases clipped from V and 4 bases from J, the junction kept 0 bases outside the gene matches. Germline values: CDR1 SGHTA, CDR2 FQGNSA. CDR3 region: CASRGLAGYNEQFF. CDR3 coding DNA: TGTGCCAGCAGGGGACTAGCGGGATACAATGAGCAGTTCTTC.

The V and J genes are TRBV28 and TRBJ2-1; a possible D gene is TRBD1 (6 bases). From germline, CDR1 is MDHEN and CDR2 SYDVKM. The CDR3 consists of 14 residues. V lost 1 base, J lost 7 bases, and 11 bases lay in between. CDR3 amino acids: CASSLSGGRNEQFF. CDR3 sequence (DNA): TGTGCCAGCAGTTTATCTGGGGGCCGAAATGAGCAGTTCTTC.

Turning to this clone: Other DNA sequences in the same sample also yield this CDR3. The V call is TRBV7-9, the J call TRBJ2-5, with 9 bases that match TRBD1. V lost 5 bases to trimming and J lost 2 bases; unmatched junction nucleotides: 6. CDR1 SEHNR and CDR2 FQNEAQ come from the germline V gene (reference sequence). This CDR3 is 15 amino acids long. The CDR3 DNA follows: TGTGCCAGCAGCCCGAGGGACAGGGCACAAGAGACCCAGTACTTC. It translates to CASSPRDRAQETQYF.

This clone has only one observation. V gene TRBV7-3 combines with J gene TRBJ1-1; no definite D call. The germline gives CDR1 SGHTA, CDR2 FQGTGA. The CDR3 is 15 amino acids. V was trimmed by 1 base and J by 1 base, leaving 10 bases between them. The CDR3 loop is CASSLNHRENTEAFF. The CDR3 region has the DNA TGTGCCAGCAGCTTAAATCATAGGGAGAACACTGAAGCTTTCTTT.

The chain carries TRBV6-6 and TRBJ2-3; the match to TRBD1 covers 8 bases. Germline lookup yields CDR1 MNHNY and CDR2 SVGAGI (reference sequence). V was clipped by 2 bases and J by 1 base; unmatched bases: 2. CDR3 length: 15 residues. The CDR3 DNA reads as TGTGCCAGCAGTTACAAGACAGGGGGCACAGATACGCAGTATTTT. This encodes CASSYKTGGTDTQYF.

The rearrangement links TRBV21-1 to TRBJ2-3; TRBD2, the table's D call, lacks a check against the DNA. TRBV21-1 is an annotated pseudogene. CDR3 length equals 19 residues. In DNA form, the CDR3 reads TGTGCCAGCAGCAAACCTCTTGGACTAGCGGGAGGATCAAAGGATACGCAGTATTTT. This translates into CASSKPLGLAGGSKDTQYF.

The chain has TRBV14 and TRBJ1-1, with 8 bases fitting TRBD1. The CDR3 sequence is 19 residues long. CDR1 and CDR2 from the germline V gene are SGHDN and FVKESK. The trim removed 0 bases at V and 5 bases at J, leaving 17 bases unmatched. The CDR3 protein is CASSQEFGSGGEVKTEAFF. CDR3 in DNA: TGTGCCAGCAGCCAAGAGTTTGGGTCAGGGGGCGAGGTTAAGACTGAAGCTTTCTTT. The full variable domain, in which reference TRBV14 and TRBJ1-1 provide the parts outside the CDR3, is EAGVTQFPSHSVIEKGQTVTLRCDPISGHDNLYWYRRVMGKEIKFLLHFVKESKQDESGMPNNRFLAERTGGTYSTLKVQPAELEDSGVYFCASSQEFGSGGEVKTEAFFGQGTRLTVV.

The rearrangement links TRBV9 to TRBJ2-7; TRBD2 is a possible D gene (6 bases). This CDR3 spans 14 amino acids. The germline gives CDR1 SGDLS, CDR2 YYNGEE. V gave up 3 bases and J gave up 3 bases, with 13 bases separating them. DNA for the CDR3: TGTGCCAGCAGCGACCGGGACTCTGACTACGAGCAGTACTTC. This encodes CASSDRDSDYEQYF.

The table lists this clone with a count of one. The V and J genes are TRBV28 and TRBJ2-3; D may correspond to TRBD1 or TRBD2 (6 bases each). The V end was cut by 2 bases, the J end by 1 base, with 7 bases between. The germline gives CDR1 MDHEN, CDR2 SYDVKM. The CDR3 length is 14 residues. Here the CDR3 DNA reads TGTGCCAGCAGTTTAAGGGGGGGCACAGATACGCAGTATTTT. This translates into CASSLRGGTDTQYF.

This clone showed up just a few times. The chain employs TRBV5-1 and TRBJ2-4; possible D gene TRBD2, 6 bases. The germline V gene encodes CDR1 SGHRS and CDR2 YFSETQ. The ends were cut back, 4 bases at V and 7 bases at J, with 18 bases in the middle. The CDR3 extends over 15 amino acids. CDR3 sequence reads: CASSPVGSGRNIQYF. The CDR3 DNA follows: TGCGCCAGCAGCCCGGTTGGGTCGGGGAGGAACATTCAGTACTTC.

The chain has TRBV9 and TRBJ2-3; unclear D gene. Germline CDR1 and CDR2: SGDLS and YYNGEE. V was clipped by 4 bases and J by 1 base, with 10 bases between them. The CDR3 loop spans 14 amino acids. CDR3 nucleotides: TGTGCCAGCAGCCCCCACACGGGCACAGATACGCAGTATTTT. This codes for CASSPHTGTDTQYF.

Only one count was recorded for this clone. The CDR3, as DNA: TGTGCCAGCAGTGACTCTCGGGGCAGTAGCTCCTACAATGAGCAGTTCTTC. As protein: CASSDSRGSSSYNEQFF. The rearrangement uses TRBV27 and TRBJ2-1; D may match TRBD1 or TRBD2 (5 bases each). Germline CDR1 and CDR2: MNHEY and SMNVEV (reference sequence). The CDR3 covers 17 residues. The germline V and J ends were trimmed by 5 bases and 0 bases, with 17 bases remaining between them.

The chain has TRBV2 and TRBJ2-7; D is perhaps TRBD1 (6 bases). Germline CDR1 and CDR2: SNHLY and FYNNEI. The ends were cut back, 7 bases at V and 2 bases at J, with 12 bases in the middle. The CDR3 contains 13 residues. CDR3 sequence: CASNPDRAYEQYF. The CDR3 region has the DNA TGTGCCAGCAACCCGGACAGAGCCTACGAGCAGTACTTC. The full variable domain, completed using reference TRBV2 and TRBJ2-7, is EPEVTQTPSHQVTQMGQEVILRCVPISNHLYFYWYRQILGQKVEFLVSFYNNEISEKSEIFDDQFSVERPDGSNFTLKIRSTKLEDSAMYFCASNPDRAYEQYFGPGTRLTVT.